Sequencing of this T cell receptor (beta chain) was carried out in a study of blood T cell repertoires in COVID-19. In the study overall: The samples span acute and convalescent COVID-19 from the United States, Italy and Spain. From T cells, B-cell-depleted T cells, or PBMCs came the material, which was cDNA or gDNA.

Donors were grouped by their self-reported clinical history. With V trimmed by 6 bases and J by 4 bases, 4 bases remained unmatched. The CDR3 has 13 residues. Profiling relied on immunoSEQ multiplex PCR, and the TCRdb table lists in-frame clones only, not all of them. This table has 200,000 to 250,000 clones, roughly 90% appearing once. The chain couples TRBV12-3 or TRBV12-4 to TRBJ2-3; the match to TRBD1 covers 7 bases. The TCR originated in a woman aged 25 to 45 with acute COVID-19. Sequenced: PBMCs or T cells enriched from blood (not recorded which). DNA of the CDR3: TGTGCCAGCAGAGAAAGGGGGCCAGATACGCAGTATTTT. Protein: CASRERGPDTQYF.